Detailed here is one TCR beta chain. This specimen comes from a study of cytomegalovirus exposure and HLA in healthy donors. The germline V gene encodes CDR1 SNHLY and CDR2 FYNNEI. The CDR3 runs to 14 residues. V dropped 3 bases and J dropped 3 bases, with 11 bases sitting between them. The PCR had 60 Vbeta and 13 Jbeta primers. The table came from immunoSEQ multiplex PCR; TCRdb's copy has only in-frame clones and leaves some out. The sample holds 150,000 or so clones. Sample: PBMCs. The rearrangement joins TRBV2 to TRBJ1-1, with D tentatively TRBD1 (5 bases). This receptor was taken from a woman between 35 and 50 years old in good health and CMV-seropositive. The CDR3: CASSDQGIYTEAFF. The CDR3 nucleotides are TGTGCCAGCAGTGACCAGGGTATTTACACTGAAGCTTTCTTT.